This TCR beta chain was obtained from a study of regulatory T cells in long-lasting Graves disease. Trimming removed 5 bases from V and 6 bases from J; junction bases left unmatched: 10. The germline V gene has CDR1 SGHKS and CDR2 YYEKEE (reference sequence). The length of the CDR3 is 15 residues. In this sample, this clonotype turned up a few times. Its target is unknown. The TCR beta library used iRepertoire HTBI primers with Arm-PCR amplification of CDR3. TCRdb redid the calling of the multiplex PCR reads with MiXCR, one entry per CDR3 protein. The repertoire has almost 350,000 distinct CDR3 sequences, about 19% of them found once; the top ten carry roughly 29%. Overall study findings and caveats: Samples came from peripheral blood alone, without thyroid tissue. For persistent Graves' patients, TCR diversity was lower than for newly diagnosed ones.

Time point: persistent/refractory GD, antithyroid drugs over 5 years with positive TRAb. The TCR library used RNA extracted from PBMCs. The receptor was isolated from a female donor with Graves disease. The chain joins TRBV5-5 to TRBJ2-2; 7 bases fit TRBD2. Sequenced here: peripheral blood mononuclear cells (PBMCs), sampled when the disease was refractory, from a patient treated with antithyroid drugs. The CDR3 spells CASSSWTSYAGELFF. The CDR3 DNA sequence: TGTGCCAGCAGTTCCTGGACTAGTTACGCCGGGGAGCTGTTTTTT.